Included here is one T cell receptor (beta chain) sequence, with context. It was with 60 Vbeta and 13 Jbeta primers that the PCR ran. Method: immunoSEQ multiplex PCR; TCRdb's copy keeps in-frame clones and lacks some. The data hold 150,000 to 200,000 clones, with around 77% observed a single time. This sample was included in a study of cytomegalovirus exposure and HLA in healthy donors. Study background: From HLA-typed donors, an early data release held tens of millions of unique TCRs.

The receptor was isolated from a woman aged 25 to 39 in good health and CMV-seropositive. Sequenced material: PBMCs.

This CDR3 is CASSLCRDCEQYF. In nucleotides, the CDR3 is TGCGCCAGCAGCCTTTGCCGGGACTGCGAGCAGTACTTC. The chain recombines TRBV4-1 with TRBJ2-7; a possible D gene is TRBD2 (6 bases). V was cut by 4 bases and J by 6 bases, with 13 bases left in between. Germline V lookup: CDR1 MGHRA, CDR2 YSYEKL. The CDR3 sequence is 13 residues long.